This T cell receptor (beta chain) was captured by sequencing in a study of cytotoxic CD8 clonotypes in ibrutinib-treated CLL (dated by TCRdb to the early 2020s). At the level of the whole study: In this cohort, around 15 patients were treatment-naive and ten to eleven were relapsed/refractory, while about 17 had unmutated IGHV. Responses were partial in roughly 24 patients and complete in 2; after median around 68 months follow-up, approximately 15 stayed in remission and roughly twelve progressed. The response samples were drawn at a median of approximately twelve months into treatment, with a range of about 6 to 36 months. An average of about 250,000 productive templates and roughly 94,000 productive rearrangements was obtained per sample. Of the 90 or so participants in the trial, approximately 25 had longitudinal samples available. Cryopreserved peripheral blood mononuclear cells were collected before treatment, at response, and at either disease progression or sustained remission. Every sample from remission and from progressive disease was obtained while the patients were still on ibrutinib.

General conclusions and limits of the study: At ibrutinib response clonality went up, during sustained remission it held steady, and at progression it dropped back toward baseline. Public clonotypes were rare and either shrank or stayed stable during treatment, and the rise in clonality at ibrutinib response reflected expansion of private clonotypes. At baseline, clonality was higher than in age-matched healthy donors and showed a strong correlation with circulating CD8+ T-cell counts. Sampling times were not matched between patients in sustained remission and patients whose disease was progressing, and lymph node repertoires were not examined.

The CDR3 spans 13 residues, from the cysteine through the phenylalanine. The read is trimmed to its CDR3 DNA, 39 bases read in frame from base 1. V and J are truncated by 6 bases and 9 bases respectively, leaving an intervening sequence of 17 bases. CDR1 and CDR2 (MDHEN, SYDVKM) derive from the germline V gene. Of note for this clone: Its antigen is currently not known. Base qualities are not at hand, and no much larger clone is one base apart.

Reading the label with the study, this specimen's time point is: 12 months on ibrutinib. For TCR beta library preparation, approximately 2.2 micrograms of genomic DNA were isolated from cryopreserved PBMCs. Longitudinal blood samples from CLL patients on ibrutinib monotherapy underwent high-throughput TCR beta sequencing. The patients took part in an open-label, single-center phase 2 trial of ibrutinib monotherapy. The goal of deep resolution MiSeq sequencing was a depth between 1 in 1 million and 1 in 200,000 T cells, and coverage averaged 10x per clonotype. The immunoSEQ hsTCRB Kit was used to generate the TCR beta libraries. The study's own analysis went as follows. Data were analyzed with ImmunoSEQ Data Assistant and ImmunoSEQ Analyzer, with V, D and J genes assigned per IMGT definitions. Clonality, which ranges from 0 to 1, was calculated as one minus the normalized Shannon entropy of productive rearrangement frequencies. Only overrepresented clonotypes making up at least 0.05% of each patient's repertoire were included in the public clonotype analysis. About a dozen repertoires from age-matched healthy donors, obtained from immuneACCESS, served as clonality controls. TCRdb took over this immuneACCESS table, retaining in-frame rearrangements with V and J assigned. Such tables are incomplete; in checked studies, under half of the missing clones stem from an unresolved V gene, and the remainder is unexplained. The V and J calls and clone size were taken over from that table, and D and trimming were inferred from the DNA. The sample records under 75,000 clones, 65% to 75% of which are singletons. The top ten constitute about 39% of the sample.

The TCR was taken from a human donor with chronic lymphocytic leukemia. The chain is encoded by TRBV28 joined to TRBJ2-5; tentative D gene TRBD1, with 6 bases matching. Sample: PBMCs, taken after 12 months of ibrutinib treatment. The DNA sequence is as follows: TGTGCCAGCAGACCCAACAGGGTGGGGGCCCAGTACTTC. The encoded protein is CASRPNRVGAQYF.